This TCR beta chain emerged from a study of PD-L1 blockade in urothelial cancer. Background on the study: When patients started atezolizumab around 2014, it was given at 1,200 mg intravenously every 3 weeks.

PCRs were each spiked with synthetic TCR analog templates. Method: immunoSEQ multiplex PCR; TCRdb's copy keeps in-frame clones and lacks some. The sample has 45,000 to 60,000 clones; 65% to 90% are singletons. As for time point: pretreatment peripheral blood. Locally advanced or metastatic urothelial carcinoma was diagnosed in the patients. The CDR3 extends over 17 amino acids. V trimming: 2 bases; J trimming: 7 bases; junction bases outside the gene matches: 14. CDR1 is MNHEY and CDR2 is SMNVEV in the germline V gene (reference sequence). The chain combines TRBV27 with TRBJ2-1, with TRBD2 identical over 7 bases. The TCR was taken from an older man with urothelial cancer. The input for sequencing was PBMCs, taken around atezolizumab (anti-PD-L1) treatment. The CDR3 protein is CASSLPHSGPGGNEQFF. CDR3 coding DNA: TGTGCCAGCAGTTTACCTCATAGCGGGCCGGGCGGGAATGAGCAGTTCTTC.